These 13 T cell receptor beta chains came from one sample sequenced in a study of CXCR4 blockade with PD-1 therapy in pancreatic cancer. Here immunoSEQ multiplex PCR was the method, and the copy in TCRdb shows in-frame clones only, minus some. The sample contains over 7,500 clones, around three fifths of which appear only once. The sequencing input was tumor tissue. The receptors were gathered from a human donor with pancreatic ductal adenocarcinoma.

The table lists this clone with a few counts. The chain couples TRBV29-1 to TRBJ2-2, with 9 bases matching TRBD1. With 7 bases clipped from V and 7 bases from J, the junction kept 7 bases outside the gene matches. CDR1 is SQVTM and CDR2 is ANQGSEA in the germline V gene. The CDR3 has 13 amino acids. The CDR3 DNA follows: TGCAGCGGCACTACAGGGGGCGGCGGGGAGCTGTTTTTT. Translating gives CSGTTGGGGELFF.

This chain uses TRBV25-1 with TRBJ2-2; D is ambiguous. Germline CDR1 MGHDK, CDR2 SYGVNS. The CDR3 is 13 amino acids. The V gene lost 1 base and the J gene lost 0 bases, with 0 bases spanning the gap. CDR3 amino acids: CASSESNTGELFF. As DNA, the CDR3 is TGTGCCAGCAGTGAATCGAACACCGGGGAGCTGTTTTTT.

This chain connects TRBV19 to TRBJ2-5; 10 nucleotides agree with TRBD2. After removal of 7 bases from V and 5 bases from J, the junction contained 7 bases not matched to a gene. CDR1 LNHDA and CDR2 SQIVND come from the germline V gene (reference sequence). The CDR3 has 14 amino acids. The CDR3 loop reads CASKQRGGLETQYF. In DNA form, the CDR3 reads TGTGCCAGTAAGCAGCGGGGGGGCTTGGAGACCCAGTACTTC.

This clone was seen more than once but under ten times. The chain recombines TRBV4-1 with TRBJ2-7, with unresolved D. Trimming shortened V by 0 bases and J by 6 bases, and 12 bases separated the two germline ends. This CDR3 has 14 residues. The germline gives CDR1 MGHRA, CDR2 YSYEKL. CDR3 loop: CASSQDSRDSEQYF. The CDR3 coding sequence is TGCGCCAGCAGCCAAGATTCACGTGATTCCGAGCAGTACTTC.

This clone qualifies as medium-sized. The J gene is TRBJ2-6, the V gene TRBV25-1, with unresolved D. Trimming took off 5 bases at V and 1 base at J, with 6 bases between the two ends. The CDR3 has 14 residues. Germline V CDR1 and CDR2: MGHDK, SYGVNS. The DNA for the CDR3 is TGTGCCAGCAGTCTAGGATCTGGGGCCAACGTCCTGACTTTC. Translation: CASSLGSGANVLTF. The variable domain in full, completed from reference TRBV25-1 and TRBJ2-6, reads EADIYQTPRYLVIGTGKKITLECSQTMGHDKMYWYQQDPGMELHLIHYSYGVNSTEKGDLSSESTVSRIRTEHFPLTLESARPSHTSQYLCASSLGSGANVLTFGAGSRLTVL.

The genes are TRBV9 and TRBJ2-7; 7 bases are a match to TRBD1. The trim removed 5 bases at V and 6 bases at J, leaving 8 bases unmatched. The germline V gene has CDR1 SGDLS and CDR2 YYNGEE. CDR3 length equals 13 residues. This CDR3 is CASSFQGVGEQYF. In DNA form, the CDR3 reads TGTGCCAGCAGTTTTCAGGGGGTAGGCGAGCAGTACTTC.

This clone was detected only a few times. The chain uses TRBV19 and TRBJ2-1; 8 bases map to TRBD2. Germline CDR1 reads LNHDA; CDR2 reads SQIVND (reference sequence). This CDR3 has 14 amino acids. The J segment lost 4 bases and the V segment lost 3 bases, leaving 2 bases of the junction unmatched. Here the CDR3 reads CASSMGGGYNEQFF. CDR3 sequence (DNA): TGTGCCAGTAGTATGGGCGGGGGGTACAATGAGCAGTTCTTC.

J is TRBJ2-7 and V is TRBV28; D is possibly TRBD2 (6 bases). This CDR3 is 13 amino acids long. Germline V gene lookup returns CDR1 MDHEN and CDR2 SYDVKM. Trimming took 9 bases from V and 3 from J, leaving 15 bases between them. The CDR3 sequence: CASSRGYGYEQYF. The CDR3 DNA is TGTGCCAGTTCCCGGGGGTACGGCTACGAGCAGTACTTC.

The genes are TRBV29-1 and TRBJ2-2; D not resolved. The ends were cut back, 4 bases at V and 6 bases at J, with 9 bases in the middle. CDR1 is SQVTM and CDR2 is ANQGSEA in the germline V gene. CDR3 length equals 12 residues. For the CDR3, the DNA is TGCAGCGTTGTGTTTCGTTCCGGGGAGCTGTTTTTT. Its translation: CSVVFRSGELFF.

The chain carries TRBV6-8 and TRBJ2-2; D is uncertain. The CDR3 is 14 residues long. The germline gives CDR1 MNHGY, CDR2 SAAAGT. The V end lost 5 bases, the J end lost 1 base, and 8 bases lay between the germline ends. The CDR3 reads CASSGEVNTGELFF. CDR3 DNA: TGTGCCAGCAGTGGCGAAGTGAACACCGGGGAGCTGTTTTTT.

Only one count was recorded for this clone. The chain combines TRBV9 with TRBJ2-3; TRBD2 matches 14 bases. In germline, CDR1 is SGDLS, CDR2 YYNGEE. The trim removed 2 bases at V and 4 bases at J, leaving 6 bases unmatched. The CDR3 consists of 17 residues. The CDR3 bases are TGTGCCAGCAGCGTGGGACTAGCGGGAGCAAGGGCAGATACGCAGTATTTT. Protein product: CASSVGLAGARADTQYF.

By share of the sample, this clone is medium-sized. The chain is built from TRBV11-3 and TRBJ2-2; TRBD1 is a possible D gene (5 bases). V gave up 2 bases and J gave up 3 bases, with 7 bases separating them. Germline V lookup: CDR1 SGHNT, CDR2 YENEEA. There are 14 residues in the CDR3. The chain's CDR3 is CASSLTGYTGELFF. DNA for the CDR3: TGTGCCAGCAGCTTAACAGGCTACACCGGGGAGCTGTTTTTT.

The chain carries TRBV30 and TRBJ2-7; D ambiguous. Trimming removed 0 bases at V and 3 bases at J, with 9 bases between. Germline V CDR1 and CDR2: GTSNPN, SVGIG (reference sequence). The CDR3 extends over 13 amino acids. In DNA, the CDR3 is TGTGCCTGGAGTGTATTCGGATTCTACGAGCAGTACTTC. Encoded protein: CAWSVFGFYEQYF.